This T cell receptor (beta chain) was identified during a study of blood T cell repertoires in COVID-19. Whole-study context: The cDNA or gDNA used as material had been derived from T cells, B-cell-depleted T cells, or PBMCs.

Produced via immunoSEQ multiplex PCR; TCRdb's table is partial and in-frame only. The data show about 69,000 clones, about four fifths seen once. V gave up 2 bases and J gave up 10 bases, with 20 bases separating them. The CDR3 runs to 16 residues. The germline V gene encodes CDR1 SGHTA and CDR2 FQGNSA. Material: peripheral blood. The origin of this receptor is a man between 50 and 59 years old with COVID-19, enrolled during active disease. The chain combines TRBV7-2 with TRBJ1-4; no clear D. The CDR3 protein is CASSLRVVGGSGKLFF. The CDR3 bases are TGTGCCAGCAGCTTAAGAGTTGTAGGAGGATCCGGAAAACTGTTTTTT.